This T cell receptor beta chain was captured by sequencing in a study of shared clonotypes between healthy human individuals. Investigators divided CD4+ cells into CD45RA+ naive and CD45RA-negative memory subsets. This CDR3 contains 15 residues. Germline V lookup: CDR1 SGHRS, CDR2 YFSETQ. The ends were cut back, 6 bases at V and 6 bases at J, with 21 bases in the middle. Genomic DNA belonging to each subset was distributed in equal measure over several immunoSEQ plates. Measured with immunoSEQ multiplex PCR; TCRdb has only the in-frame clones, and not every one. The sample shows around 2.5 million clones, 80% to 95% of them seen only once.

The sequencing sample was made of naive CD4+ T cells from PBMCs. This sample's subset: CD45RA+ positively selected. The chain has TRBV5-1 and TRBJ1-2; D is possibly TRBD1 (6 bases). The TCR sequence derives from a man younger than 35 in good health. Some clones in this sample may be carry-over from other donors' samples. CDR3 region: CASTYVAGASNGYTF. The CDR3 DNA sequence: TGCGCCAGCACCTACGTAGCGGGGGCGTCTAATGGCTACACCTTC. Complete variable domain (other parts from reference TRBV5-1 and TRBJ1-2): KAGVTQTPRYLIKTRGQQVTLSCSPISGHRSVSWYQQTPGQGLQFLFEYFSETQRNKGNFPGRFSGRQFSNSRSEMNVSTLELGDSALYLCASTYVAGASNGYTFGSGTRLTVV.